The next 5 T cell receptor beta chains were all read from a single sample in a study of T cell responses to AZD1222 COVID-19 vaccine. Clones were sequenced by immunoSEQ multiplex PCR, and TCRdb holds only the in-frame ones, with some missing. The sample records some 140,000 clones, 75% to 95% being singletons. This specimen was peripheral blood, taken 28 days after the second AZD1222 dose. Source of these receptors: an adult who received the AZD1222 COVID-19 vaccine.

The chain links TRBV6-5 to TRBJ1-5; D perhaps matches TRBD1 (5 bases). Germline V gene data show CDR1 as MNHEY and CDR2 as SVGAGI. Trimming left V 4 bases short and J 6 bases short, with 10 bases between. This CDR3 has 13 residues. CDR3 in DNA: TGTGCCAGCAGTTTCAGGGAGGCTCAGCCCCAGCATTTT. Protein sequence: CASSFREAQPQHF.

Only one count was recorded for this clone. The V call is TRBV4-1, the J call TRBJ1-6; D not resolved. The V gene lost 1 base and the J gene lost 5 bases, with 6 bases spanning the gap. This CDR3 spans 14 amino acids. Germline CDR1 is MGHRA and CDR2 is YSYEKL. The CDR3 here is CASSQVVDNSPLHF. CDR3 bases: TGCGCCAGCAGCCAAGTGGTCGATAATTCACCCCTCCACTTT.

DNA of the CDR3: TGTGCCAGCAGCACTTACGTGTATGGCTACACCTTC. Amino acids: CASSTYVYGYTF. The chain recombines TRBV12-3 or TRBV12-4 with TRBJ1-2; D is unresolved. V was cut by 6 bases and J by 5 bases, with 10 bases left in between. CDR3 length equals 12 residues.

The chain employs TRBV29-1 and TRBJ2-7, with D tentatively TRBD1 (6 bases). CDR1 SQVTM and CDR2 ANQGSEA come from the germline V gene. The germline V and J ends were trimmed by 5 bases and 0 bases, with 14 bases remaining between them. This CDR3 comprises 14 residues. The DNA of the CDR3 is TGCAGCGTTTTGGTACAGGGCAGCTCCTACGAGCAGTACTTC. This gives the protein CSVLVQGSSYEQYF.

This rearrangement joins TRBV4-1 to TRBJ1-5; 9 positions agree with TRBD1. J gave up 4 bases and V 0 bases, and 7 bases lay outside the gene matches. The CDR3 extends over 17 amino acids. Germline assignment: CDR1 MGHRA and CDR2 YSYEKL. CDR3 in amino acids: CASSQDRGQGSNQPQHF. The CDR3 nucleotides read TGCGCCAGCAGCCAAGATCGTGGACAGGGGTCGAATCAGCCCCAGCATTTT.